One sample yielded the 2 T cell receptor beta chains listed below, sequenced in a study of blood T cell repertoires in COVID-19. The protocol was immunoSEQ multiplex PCR, while the TCRdb copy is restricted to in-frame clones and leaves out a portion. Of about 220,000 clones listed, approximately 83% were seen once; the top ten hold over 3%. Sample: peripheral blood. The source is a woman aged 30 to 39 who had recovered from COVID-19.

The gene calls are TRBV15 and TRBJ2-7; TRBD1 aligns across 9 bases. The germline V gene encodes CDR1 LNHNV and CDR2 YYDKDF (reference sequence). J gave up 2 bases and V 3 bases, and 8 bases lay outside the gene matches. This CDR3 has 16 residues. The chain's CDR3 is CATSRDAGTGTYEQYF. Here the CDR3 DNA reads TGTGCCACCAGCAGGGACGCCGGGACAGGGACCTACGAGCAGTACTTC.

A few counts support this clone. The CDR3 DNA is TGTGCCAGCACACCTCTAGGGAGCAGCTATGGCTACACCTTC. This translates into CASTPLGSSYGYTF. This rearrangement joins TRBV27 to TRBJ1-2; no reliable D call. The V and J ends lost 7 bases and 4 bases respectively, with 16 bases between them. Germline V lookup: CDR1 MNHEY, CDR2 SMNVEV (reference sequence). The CDR3 runs 14 residues.